This T cell receptor (beta chain) was recovered during a study of identical twins (dated by TCRdb to the mid-2010s). For the wider study: The study deep-sequenced TCR alpha and beta repertoires from monozygotic twins, unrelated adults of various ages and cord blood to test whether fetal clonotypes persist. To rule out contamination, replicate twin experiments were performed at different times with different library preparation protocols. General conclusions and limits of the study: Fewer insertions were carried by abundant cord blood beta clonotypes; a weaker similar trend was observed in young adult naive repertoires, while no such trend was observed in memory repertoires. Compared with coincidental sharing between unrelated individuals, out-of-frame TCR alpha sequences shared between twins showed an excess of sequences with low generation probability. In beta out-of-frame sequences, excess twin sharing was weaker, because having fewer shared sequences lowered the signal-to-noise ratio. Invariant T cells such as MAIT and iNKT could partly confound zero-insertion analyses, although diverse VJ usage argued against such confounding for most clonotypes. Conclusions relied on cross-sectional statistical analysis, since the same donors could not be followed over many years. Out-of-frame TCR alpha sharing in monozygotic twins was systematically underestimated by recombination models, whereas sharing between unrelated individuals was in agreement with the recombination models.

The library was made by 5' RACE. The instrument was an Illumina HiSeq 2000. Template switching introduced a universal primer binding site; the final cDNA contained a unique molecular identifier, enabling accurate counting of TCR cDNA molecules. Specific primers in the conserved constant-segment region were used to synthesize first-strand cDNA for TCR alpha and beta chains. To control for contamination, every cDNA library was double barcoded, receiving both a SMART-Mk sample barcode and Illumina barcodes. TruSeq adapter sequences along with Illumina sample barcodes were introduced in two successive PCR steps. TCR alpha and beta cDNA libraries were sequenced on the Illumina HiSeq platform with custom primers. Per the authors' processing: Unique molecular identifiers were extracted from raw reads with MiGEC, and CDR3 positions were determined with MiXCR. Recombination models were inferred per individual with the repgenHMM and IGoR tools using an EM algorithm. The analysis of shared clonotypes was done with the tcR package in R, with sharing normalized by the product of cloneset sizes. Out-of-frame nonproductive sequences were analyzed to study raw recombination free of thymic and clonal selection effects. TCRdb reanalyzed the raw reads on its own, using fastp at Q25 for trimming and MiXCR for clone calling, and kept in-frame beta chains. Identical CDR3 protein sequences are pooled into one entry, listed with their most common genes and DNA. It is TCRdb's table, rather than the study itself, that gives the V and J calls and clone size. This sample has just over 450,000 distinct CDR3 sequences in its table, and more than 13% of those were observed once. The ten largest account for around 0.52% of the sample.

V is cut by 0 bases and J by 10 bases, and the space between the germline ends is 10 bases. CDR1 and CDR2 are drawn from the germline V gene (reference sequence): SGHNT, YYREEE. The CDR3 has 13 amino acids, counting the end cysteine and phenylalanine. Only the CDR3 DNA stays, 39 bases, in frame from base 1. This clonotype showed up just a few times. Its antigen specificity is not known. Base qualities are not provided; no much larger clone lies one nucleotide away. Every donor was a healthy Caucasian. Three pairs of female monozygotic twins, all aged roughly 18 to 29 years, were included in the twin cohort. Positive isolation kits from Invitrogen were used to isolate CD4+ and CD8+ T cell populations. The sample was also reused in another study, on yellow fever vaccine responses in identical twins. The second paper states: According to the authors, the vaccine-induced T cell response in identical twins seemed to be partly convergent and partly specific to each individual. The study precisely tracked vaccine-responding T cell clones in identical twins.

The chain is encoded by TRBV5-4 joined to TRBJ2-2; the D gene assignment is ambiguous. What was sequenced was CD4+ T cells sorted from blood. The TCR originated in a young woman in good health. The CDR3 loop reads CASSLVTSEELFF. The bases read TGTGCCAGCAGCTTGGTGACCAGCGAGGAGCTGTTTTTT.